This T cell receptor (beta chain) was identified in a study of blood T cell repertoires in COVID-19. This clone occurred once. TCRdb keeps only in-frame clones here, not all; method: immunoSEQ multiplex PCR. The repertoire consists of 75,000 or so clones, with 75% to 90% occurring once and the leading ten covering 5.8%. V was trimmed by 5 bases and J by 0 bases, leaving 14 bases between them. Germline V gene data show CDR1 as SGHTS and CDR2 as YDEGEE. This CDR3 comprises 16 residues. This receptor was identified in a man aged 55 to 69 with active or convalescent COVID-19. The sequencing input was peripheral blood. This chain joins TRBV5-8 and TRBJ1-4; D gene uncertain. The CDR3 reads CASRFGRLATNEKLFF. The DNA for the CDR3 is TGTGCCAGCAGGTTCGGCAGACTTGCAACTAATGAAAAACTGTTTTTT.